This TCR beta chain was observed in a study of CDR3 diversity in severe acne. TCRdb processed the PCR reads anew with MiXCR; each CDR3 protein has one entry. Here the sample spans more than 80,000 distinct CDR3 sequences, around 54% being singletons. V was pared by 1 base and J by 6 bases, with 4 bases between. The CDR3 consists of 12 residues. In germline, CDR1 is MNHEY, CDR2 SMNVEV (reference sequence). The chain links TRBV27 to TRBJ1-5; D is unresolved. Sequencing was performed on blood. The receptor comes from a male donor with severe acne vulgaris. The CDR3 nucleotides read TGTGCCAGCAGTTTATTGGGTCAGCCCCAGCATTTT. It codes for CASSLLGQPQHF.